This TCR beta chain emerged from a study of T cell repertoires in cytomegalovirus infection. About the study: Matching HLA type, along with CMV infection, was indicated by public TCR beta signatures.

J gave up 2 bases and V 6 bases, and 9 bases lay outside the gene matches. The CDR3 totals 15 residues. The V gene's germline CDR1 is ENHRY and CDR2 SYGVKD. MiXCR was run by TCRdb on the reads, yielding one entry per CDR3 protein. The sample includes about 400,000 distinct CDR3 sequences, roughly 18% of them seen just once. Study-wide points: Dominating the ex vivo response were HLA-C-restricted CMV-specific TCR beta clonotypes. Cumulative frequency (of public TCR beta family members) identified carriers of CMV plus the relevant HLA.

A few counts support this clonotype. Its antigen is not identified. This chain uses TRBV10-3 with TRBJ2-7; 8 bases map to TRBD1. The receptor's source is a human donor in good health (CMV status not recorded). Some clones in this sample may be carry-over from other donors' samples. The sequenced sample consisted of PBMCs. Here the CDR3 DNA reads TGTGCCATCAGGAGGGGCGACAGGGGAACCTACGAGCAGTACTTC. Protein product: CAIRRGDRGTYEQYF.